This T cell receptor (beta chain) was sequenced in a study of blood T cell repertoires in COVID-19. The CDR3 covers 15 residues. CDR1 and CDR2 (germline): SGHRS, YFSETQ. V lost 0 bases and J lost 3, with 13 bases in between. Sequencing was performed with immunoSEQ multiplex PCR; in TCRdb, only in-frame clones are kept and a portion is missing. Seen here are more than 95,000 clones, about 80% observed once, and the top ten hold 18%. Sequencing was carried out using peripheral blood. The rearrangement uses TRBV5-1 and TRBJ2-7, with D possibly matching TRBD1 (5 bases). This TCR derives from a man at least 80 years old with acute or convalescent COVID-19. The CDR3 nucleotides read TGCGCCAGCAGCTTGGGTGGGGCCCCGGGCTACGAGCAGTACTTC. This gives the protein CASSLGGAPGYEQYF.